Ten or more counts support the clone carrying this T cell receptor (beta chain). The data were taken from a study of spatial heterogeneity in lung cancer. About the research overall: Detection consistently yielded more beta chains than alpha chains. The library had UMIs, and each TCR and UMI pair averaged more than ten raw reads.

Regarding time point: sample taken at primary tumor resection. From tumor, nontumor lung or frozen PBMC, whole RNA was taken unsorted for sequencing. Around 70 TRACERx patients with early, untreated non-small cell lung cancer donated samples. TCRdb processed the 5' RACE reads anew with MiXCR; each CDR3 protein has one entry. The sample has tens of thousands of distinct CDR3 sequences; less than 5.5% are singletons. The germline V and J ends were trimmed by 5 bases and 3 bases, with 14 bases remaining between them. CDR3 length: 14 residues. Germline CDR1 reads SGHTA; CDR2 reads FQGNSA. This sequence joins TRBV7-2 and TRBJ2-7, with D possibly being TRBD1 (6 bases). The source was PBMCs, collected at surgery. The clonotype originates from a male donor with early-stage non-small cell lung cancer. CDR3: CASSPPGTRYEQYF. The CDR3 bases are TGTGCCAGCAGCCCGCCCGGGACACGCTACGAGCAGTACTTC.